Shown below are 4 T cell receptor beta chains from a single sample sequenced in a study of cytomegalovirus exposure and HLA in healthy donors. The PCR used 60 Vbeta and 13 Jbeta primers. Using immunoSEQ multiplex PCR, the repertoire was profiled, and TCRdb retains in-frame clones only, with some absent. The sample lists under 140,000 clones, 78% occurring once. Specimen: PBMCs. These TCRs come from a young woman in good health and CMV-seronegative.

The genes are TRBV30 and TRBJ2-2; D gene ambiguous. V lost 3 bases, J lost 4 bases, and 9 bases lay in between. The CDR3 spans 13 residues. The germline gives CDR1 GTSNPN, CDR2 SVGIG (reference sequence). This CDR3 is CAWRTSLTGELFF. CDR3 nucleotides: TGTGCCTGGAGGACTTCCCTCACCGGGGAGCTGTTTTTT.

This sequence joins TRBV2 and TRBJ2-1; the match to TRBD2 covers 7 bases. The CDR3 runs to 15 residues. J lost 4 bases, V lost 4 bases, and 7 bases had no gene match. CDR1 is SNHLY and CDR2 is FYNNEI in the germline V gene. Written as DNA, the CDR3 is TGTGCCAGCAGTGTGTCTAGCGGAGTTTACAATGAGCAGTTCTTC. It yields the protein CASSVSSGVYNEQFF.

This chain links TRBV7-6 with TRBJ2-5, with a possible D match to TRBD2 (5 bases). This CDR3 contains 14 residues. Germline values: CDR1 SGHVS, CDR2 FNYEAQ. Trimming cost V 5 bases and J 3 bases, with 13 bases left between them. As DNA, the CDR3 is TGTGCCAGCAGCCCCCGCCGGGGAGAAGAGACCCAGTACTTC. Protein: CASSPRRGEETQYF.

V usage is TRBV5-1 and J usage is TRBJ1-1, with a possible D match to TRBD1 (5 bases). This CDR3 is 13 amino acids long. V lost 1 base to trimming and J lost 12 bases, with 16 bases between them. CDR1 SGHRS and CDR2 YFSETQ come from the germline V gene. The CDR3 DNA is TGCGCCAGCAGCTTGACTACAGGATGGCAGTCTTTCTTT. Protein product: CASSLTTGWQSFF. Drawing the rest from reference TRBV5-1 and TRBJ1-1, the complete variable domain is KAGVTQTPRYLIKTRGQQVTLSCSPISGHRSVSWYQQTPGQGLQFLFEYFSETQRNKGNFPGRFSGRQFSNSRSEMNVSTLELGDSALYLCASSLTTGWQSFFGQGTRLTVV.